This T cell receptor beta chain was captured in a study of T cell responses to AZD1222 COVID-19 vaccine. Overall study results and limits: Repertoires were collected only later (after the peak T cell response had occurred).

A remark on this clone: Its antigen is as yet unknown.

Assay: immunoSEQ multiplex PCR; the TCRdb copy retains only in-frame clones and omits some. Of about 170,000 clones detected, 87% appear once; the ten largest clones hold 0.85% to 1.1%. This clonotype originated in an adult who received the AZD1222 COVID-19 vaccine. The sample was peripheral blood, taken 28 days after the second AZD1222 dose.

CDR3 DNA: TGTGCCAGCACTCGACAGACGAGCAGGACCCAGTACTTC. Its protein is CASTRQTSRTQYF. The chain has TRBV21-1 and TRBJ2-5; the D call in the table, TRBD1, was not verified against the DNA. TRBV21-1 is a pseudogene locus. The length of the CDR3 is 13 residues.